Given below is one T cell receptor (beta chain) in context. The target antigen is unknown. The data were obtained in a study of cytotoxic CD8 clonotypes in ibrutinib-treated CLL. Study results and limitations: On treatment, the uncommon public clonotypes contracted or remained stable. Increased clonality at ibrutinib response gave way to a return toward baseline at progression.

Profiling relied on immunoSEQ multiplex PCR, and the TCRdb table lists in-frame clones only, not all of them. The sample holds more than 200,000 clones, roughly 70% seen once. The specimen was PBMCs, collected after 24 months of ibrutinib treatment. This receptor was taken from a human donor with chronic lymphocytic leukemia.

The CDR3 region is CASSSTGANYGYTF. DNA of the CDR3: TGTGCCAGCAGTTCGACAGGGGCAAACTATGGCTACACCTTC. The chain combines TRBV6-5 with TRBJ1-2, with TRBD1 matching 8 bases. In germline, CDR1 is MNHEY, CDR2 SVGAGI. The CDR3 is made up of 14 amino acids. Trimming took 4 bases from V and 2 from J; bases not matched to a gene: 3.